These 4 T cell receptor beta chains were all obtained from the same sample, sequenced in a study of T cell responses to AZD1222 COVID-19 vaccine. Using immunoSEQ multiplex PCR, the repertoire was profiled, and TCRdb retains in-frame clones only, with some absent. Here the sample spans 190,000 or so clones, approximately 90% being singletons. The sample consisted of peripheral blood, taken 28 days after the second AZD1222 dose. The receptors stem from an adult who received the AZD1222 COVID-19 vaccine.

This chain links TRBV27 with TRBJ2-7; TRBD1 matches 9 bases. The ends lost 7 bases at V and 5 bases at J; junction bases unmatched: 6. The CDR3 runs to 13 residues. The germline CDR1 and CDR2 sequences are MNHEY and SMNVEV (reference sequence). CDR3 in DNA: TGTGCCAGCAAGGGGACAGGGTTGCACGAGCAGTACTTC. The encoded protein is CASKGTGLHEQYF.

The genes are TRBV5-1 and TRBJ1-2, with TRBD1 matching 8 bases. The CDR3 is 13 amino acids. V gave up 5 bases and J gave up 8 bases; unmatched junction bases: 8. CDR1 and CDR2 (germline): SGHRS, YFSETQ. The chain's CDR3 is CASRQTGVEGYTF. CDR3 bases: TGCGCCAGCAGGCAGACAGGGGTGGAGGGCTACACCTTC. Full variable domain (outside the CDR3, taken from reference TRBV5-1 and TRBJ1-2): KAGVTQTPRYLIKTRGQQVTLSCSPISGHRSVSWYQQTPGQGLQFLFEYFSETQRNKGNFPGRFSGRQFSNSRSEMNVSTLELGDSALYLCASRQTGVEGYTFGSGTRLTVV.

This clone was observed once. The genes are TRBV7-3 and TRBJ2-2; no clear D. V lost 4 bases to trimming and J lost 6 bases, with 6 bases between them. The CDR3 is 12 amino acids. Germline values: CDR1 SGHTA, CDR2 FQGTGA. The CDR3 here is CASSSRAGELFF. The DNA of the CDR3 is TGTGCCAGCAGCTCCAGAGCCGGGGAGCTGTTTTTT.

The chain carries TRBV28 and TRBJ1-2; tentatively, D is TRBD1 (6 bases). This CDR3 is 16 amino acids long. CDR1 MDHEN and CDR2 SYDVKM come from the germline V gene. V was clipped by 6 bases and J by 1 base, with 18 bases between them. The CDR3 nucleotides read TGTGCCAGCAGAGGGGGGGGCGTCCCTTATAACTATGGCTACACCTTC. Its translation is CASRGGGVPYNYGYTF.